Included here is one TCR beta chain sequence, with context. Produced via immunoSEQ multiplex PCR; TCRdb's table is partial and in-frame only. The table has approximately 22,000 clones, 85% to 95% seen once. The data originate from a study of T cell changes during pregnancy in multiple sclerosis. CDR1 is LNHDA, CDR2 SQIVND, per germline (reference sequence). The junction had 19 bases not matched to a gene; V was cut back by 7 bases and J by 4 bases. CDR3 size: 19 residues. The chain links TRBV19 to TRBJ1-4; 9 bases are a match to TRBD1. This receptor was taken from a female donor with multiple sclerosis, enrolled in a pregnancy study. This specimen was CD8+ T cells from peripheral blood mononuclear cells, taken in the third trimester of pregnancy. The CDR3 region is CASTPTRTGAILFNEKLFF. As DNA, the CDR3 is TGTGCCAGTACCCCAACTCGGACAGGGGCCATCCTTTTTAATGAAAAACTGTTTTTT.